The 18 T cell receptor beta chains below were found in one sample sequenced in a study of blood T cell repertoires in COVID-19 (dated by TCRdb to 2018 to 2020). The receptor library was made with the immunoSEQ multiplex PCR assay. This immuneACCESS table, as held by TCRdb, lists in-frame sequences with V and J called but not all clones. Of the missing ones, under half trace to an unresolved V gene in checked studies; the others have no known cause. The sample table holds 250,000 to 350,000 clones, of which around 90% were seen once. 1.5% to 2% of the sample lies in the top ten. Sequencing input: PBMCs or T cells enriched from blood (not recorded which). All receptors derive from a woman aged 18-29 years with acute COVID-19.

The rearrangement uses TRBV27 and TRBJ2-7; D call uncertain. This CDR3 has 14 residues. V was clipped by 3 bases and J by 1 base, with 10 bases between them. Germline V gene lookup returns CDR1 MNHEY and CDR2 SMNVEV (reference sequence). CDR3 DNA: TGTGCCAGCAGTTTCGGTAGCCTGTCCTACGAGCAGTACTTC. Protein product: CASSFGSLSYEQYF.

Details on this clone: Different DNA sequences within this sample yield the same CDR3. The chain's CDR3 is CASSIGPGSNQPQHF. The DNA for the CDR3 is TGTGCCAGTAGTATAGGACCAGGTAGCAATCAGCCCCAGCATTTT. The chain employs TRBV19 and TRBJ1-5, with no clear D. Trimming stripped 1 base from V and 0 bases from J, with 7 bases between. The CDR3 is made up of 15 amino acids. CDR1 and CDR2 from the germline V gene are LNHDA and SQIVND (reference sequence).

The CDR3 bases are TGTGTCAGAAGCTTTGAACAGGGGAAAGGACAGCCCCAGCATTTT. Translation gives CVRSFEQGKGQPQHF. V usage is TRBV7-5 and J usage is TRBJ1-5; TRBD1 is the table's D call, not checked against the DNA. TRBV7-5 is shown as a pseudogene. The CDR3 is 15 amino acids.

The CDR3 loop is CASSLAYSRTYEQYF. CDR3 nucleotide sequence: TGCGCCAGCAGCTTGGCTTACAGCCGAACCTACGAGCAGTACTTC. The rearrangement uses TRBV5-1 and TRBJ2-7, with D uncertain. The CDR3 is 15 residues long. Trimming took off 0 bases at V and 2 bases at J, with 12 bases between the two ends. Germline V lookup: CDR1 SGHRS, CDR2 YFSETQ.

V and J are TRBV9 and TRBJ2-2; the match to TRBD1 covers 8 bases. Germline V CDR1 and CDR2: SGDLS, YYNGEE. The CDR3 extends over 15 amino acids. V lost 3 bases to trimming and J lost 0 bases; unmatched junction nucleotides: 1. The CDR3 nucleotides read TGTGCCAGCAGCGCGACAGGGGCGAACACCGGGGAGCTGTTTTTT. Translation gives CASSATGANTGELFF.

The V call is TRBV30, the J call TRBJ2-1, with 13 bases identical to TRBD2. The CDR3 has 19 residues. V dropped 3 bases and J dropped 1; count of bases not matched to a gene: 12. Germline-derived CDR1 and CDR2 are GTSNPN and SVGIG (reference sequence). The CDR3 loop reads CAWRAPGLAGTQSYNEQFF. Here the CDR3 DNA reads TGTGCCTGGAGGGCTCCGGGACTAGCGGGGACTCAATCCTACAATGAGCAGTTCTTC.

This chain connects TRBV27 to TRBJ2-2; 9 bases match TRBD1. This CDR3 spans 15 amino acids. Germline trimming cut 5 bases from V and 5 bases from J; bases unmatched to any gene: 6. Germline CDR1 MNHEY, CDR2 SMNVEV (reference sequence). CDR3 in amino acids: CASSPDRGVTGELFF. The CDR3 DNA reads TGTGCCAGCAGTCCGGACAGGGGTGTAACCGGGGAGCTGTTTTTT.

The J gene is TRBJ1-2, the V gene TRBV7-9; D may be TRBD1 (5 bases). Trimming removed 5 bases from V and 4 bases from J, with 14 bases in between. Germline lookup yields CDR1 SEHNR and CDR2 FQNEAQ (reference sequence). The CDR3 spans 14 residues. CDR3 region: CASSHPGLGYGYTF. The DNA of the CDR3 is TGTGCCAGCAGCCACCCGGGACTGGGCTATGGCTACACCTTC.

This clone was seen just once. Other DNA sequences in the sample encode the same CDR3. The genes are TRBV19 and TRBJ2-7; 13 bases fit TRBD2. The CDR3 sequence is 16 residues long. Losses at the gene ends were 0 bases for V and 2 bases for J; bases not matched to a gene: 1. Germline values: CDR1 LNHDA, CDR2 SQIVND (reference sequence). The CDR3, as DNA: TGTGCCAGTAGTATAGATGGGACTAGCGGGGCCTACGAGCAGTACTTC. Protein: CASSIDGTSGAYEQYF.

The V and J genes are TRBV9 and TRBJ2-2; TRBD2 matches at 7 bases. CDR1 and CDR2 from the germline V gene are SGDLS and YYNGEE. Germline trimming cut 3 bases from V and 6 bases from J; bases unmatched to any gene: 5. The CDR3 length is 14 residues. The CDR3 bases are TGTGCCAGCAGCGCCCGACTAGCATCCGGGGAGCTGTTTTTT. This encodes CASSARLASGELFF.

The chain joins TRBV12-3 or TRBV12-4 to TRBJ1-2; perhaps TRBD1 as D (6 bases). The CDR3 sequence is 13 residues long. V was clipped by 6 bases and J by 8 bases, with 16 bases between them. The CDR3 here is CASSLRGARGYTF. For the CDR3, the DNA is TGTGCCAGCAGCCTACGGGGGGCGCGCGGCTACACCTTC.

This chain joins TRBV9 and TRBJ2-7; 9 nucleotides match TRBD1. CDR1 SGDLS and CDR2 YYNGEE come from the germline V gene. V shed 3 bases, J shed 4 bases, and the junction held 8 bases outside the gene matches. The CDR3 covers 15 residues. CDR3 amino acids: CASSGAGTGKYEQYF. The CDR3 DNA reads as TGTGCCAGCAGCGGGGCCGGGACAGGGAAGTACGAGCAGTACTTC.

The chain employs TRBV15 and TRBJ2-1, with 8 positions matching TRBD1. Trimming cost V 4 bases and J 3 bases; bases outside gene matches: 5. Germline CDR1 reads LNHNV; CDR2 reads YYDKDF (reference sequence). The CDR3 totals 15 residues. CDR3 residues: CATSIGQGNYNEQFF. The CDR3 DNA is TGTGCCACCAGCATCGGACAGGGTAACTACAATGAGCAGTTCTTC.

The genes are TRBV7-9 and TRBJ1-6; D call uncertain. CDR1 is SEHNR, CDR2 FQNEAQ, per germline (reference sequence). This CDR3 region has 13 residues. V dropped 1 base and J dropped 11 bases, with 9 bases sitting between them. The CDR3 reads CASSLVGPTPLHF. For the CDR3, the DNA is TGTGCCAGCAGCTTAGTGGGCCCGACACCCCTCCACTTT.

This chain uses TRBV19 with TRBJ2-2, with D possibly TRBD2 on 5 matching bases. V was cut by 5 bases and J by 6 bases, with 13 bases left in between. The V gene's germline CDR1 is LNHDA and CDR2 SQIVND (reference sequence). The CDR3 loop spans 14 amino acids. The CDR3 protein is CASSRDYQPGELFF. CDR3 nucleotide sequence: TGTGCCAGTAGTCGAGACTACCAGCCCGGGGAGCTGTTTTTT.

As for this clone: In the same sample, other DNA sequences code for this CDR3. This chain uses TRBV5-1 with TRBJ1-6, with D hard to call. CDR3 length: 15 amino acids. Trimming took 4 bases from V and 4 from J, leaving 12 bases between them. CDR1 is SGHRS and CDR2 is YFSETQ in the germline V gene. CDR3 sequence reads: CASSPSTGYNSPLHF. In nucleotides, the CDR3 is TGCGCCAGCAGCCCGTCGACGGGTTATAATTCACCCCTCCACTTT.

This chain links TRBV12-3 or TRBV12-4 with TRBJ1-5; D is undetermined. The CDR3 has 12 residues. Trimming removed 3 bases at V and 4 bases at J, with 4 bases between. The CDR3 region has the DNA TGTGCCAGCAGTTTCGCGAATCAGCCCCAGCATTTT. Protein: CASSFANQPQHF.

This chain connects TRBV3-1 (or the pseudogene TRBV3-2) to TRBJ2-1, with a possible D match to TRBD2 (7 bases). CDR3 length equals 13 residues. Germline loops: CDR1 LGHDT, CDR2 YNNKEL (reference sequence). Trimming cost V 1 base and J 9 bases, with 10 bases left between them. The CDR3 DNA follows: TGTGCCAGCAGCCAAGCGGGGGGCCCTGAGCAGTTCTTC. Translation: CASSQAGGPEQFF.